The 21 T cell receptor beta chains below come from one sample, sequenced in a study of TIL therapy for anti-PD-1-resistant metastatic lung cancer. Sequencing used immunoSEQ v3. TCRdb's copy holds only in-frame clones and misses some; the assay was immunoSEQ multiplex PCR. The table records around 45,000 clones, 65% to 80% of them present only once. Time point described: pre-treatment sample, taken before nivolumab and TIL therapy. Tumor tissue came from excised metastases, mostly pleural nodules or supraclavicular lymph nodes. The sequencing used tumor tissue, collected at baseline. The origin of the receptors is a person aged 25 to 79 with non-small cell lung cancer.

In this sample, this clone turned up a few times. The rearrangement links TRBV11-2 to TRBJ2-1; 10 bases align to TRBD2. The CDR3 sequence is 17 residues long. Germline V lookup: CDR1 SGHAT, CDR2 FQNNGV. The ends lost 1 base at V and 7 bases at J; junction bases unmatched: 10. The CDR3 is CASSLGFEREGQNEQFF. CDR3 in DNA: TGTGCCAGCAGCTTAGGGTTCGAGCGGGAGGGACAGAATGAGCAGTTCTTC.

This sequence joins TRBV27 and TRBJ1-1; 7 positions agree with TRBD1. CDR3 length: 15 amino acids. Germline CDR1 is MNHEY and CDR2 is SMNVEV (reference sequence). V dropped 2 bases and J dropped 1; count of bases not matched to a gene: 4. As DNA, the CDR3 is TGTGCCAGCAGTTTAGTTGGGACAGCGAACACTGAAGCTTTCTTT. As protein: CASSLVGTANTEAFF.

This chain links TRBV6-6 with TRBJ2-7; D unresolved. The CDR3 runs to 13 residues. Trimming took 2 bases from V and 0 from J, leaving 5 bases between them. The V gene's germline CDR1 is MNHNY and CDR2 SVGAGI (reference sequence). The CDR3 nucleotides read TGTGCCAGCAGTTACGGGGACTCCTACGAGCAGTACTTC. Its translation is CASSYGDSYEQYF.

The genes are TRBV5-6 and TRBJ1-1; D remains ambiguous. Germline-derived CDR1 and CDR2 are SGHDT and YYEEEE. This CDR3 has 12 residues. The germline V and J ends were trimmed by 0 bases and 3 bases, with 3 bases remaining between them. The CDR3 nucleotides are TGTGCCAGCAGCTTGGGATACACTGAAGCTTTCTTT. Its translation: CASSLGYTEAFF.

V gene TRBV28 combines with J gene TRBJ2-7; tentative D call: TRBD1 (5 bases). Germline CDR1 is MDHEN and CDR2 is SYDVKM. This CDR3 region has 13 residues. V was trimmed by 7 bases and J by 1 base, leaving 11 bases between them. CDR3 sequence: CASTLDSSYEQYF. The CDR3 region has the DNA TGTGCCAGCACCCTAGACAGTTCCTACGAGCAGTACTTC.

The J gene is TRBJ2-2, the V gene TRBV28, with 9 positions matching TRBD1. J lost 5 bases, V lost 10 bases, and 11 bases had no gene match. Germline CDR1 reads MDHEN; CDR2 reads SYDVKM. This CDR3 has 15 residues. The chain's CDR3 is CAIKKQGAWTGELFF. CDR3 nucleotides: TGTGCCATTAAAAAACAGGGGGCATGGACCGGGGAGCTGTTTTTT.

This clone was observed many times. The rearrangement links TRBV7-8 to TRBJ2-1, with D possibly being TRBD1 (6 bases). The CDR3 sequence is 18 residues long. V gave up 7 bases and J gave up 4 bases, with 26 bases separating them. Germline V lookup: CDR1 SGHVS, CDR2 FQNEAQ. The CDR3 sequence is CASTLSGPDRGFYNEQFF. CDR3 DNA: TGTGCCAGCACCCTGAGCGGCCCGGACAGAGGATTTTACAATGAGCAGTTCTTC.

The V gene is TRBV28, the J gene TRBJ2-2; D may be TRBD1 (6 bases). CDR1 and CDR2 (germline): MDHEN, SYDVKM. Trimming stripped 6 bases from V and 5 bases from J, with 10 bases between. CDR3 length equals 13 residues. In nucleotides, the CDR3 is TGTGCCAGCAGATTAACAGGGACCGGGGAGCTGTTTTTT. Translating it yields CASRLTGTGELFF.

The CDR3 nucleotides read TGCGCCAGCAGAGTCACTACCAGCACAGATACGCAGTATTTT. Translated: CASRVTTSTDTQYF. V and J are TRBV5-1 and TRBJ2-3; D gene uncertain. The germline V gene encodes CDR1 SGHRS and CDR2 YFSETQ. The CDR3 runs to 14 residues. Trimming removed 5 bases at V and 0 bases at J, with 10 bases between.

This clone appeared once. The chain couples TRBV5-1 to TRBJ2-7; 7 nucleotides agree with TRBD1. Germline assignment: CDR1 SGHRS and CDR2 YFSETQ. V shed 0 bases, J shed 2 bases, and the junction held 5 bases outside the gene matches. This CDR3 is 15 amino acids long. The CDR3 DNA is TGCGCCAGCAGCTTGGAGGGGGCGGGTCCCTACGAGCAGTACTTC. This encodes CASSLEGAGPYEQYF.

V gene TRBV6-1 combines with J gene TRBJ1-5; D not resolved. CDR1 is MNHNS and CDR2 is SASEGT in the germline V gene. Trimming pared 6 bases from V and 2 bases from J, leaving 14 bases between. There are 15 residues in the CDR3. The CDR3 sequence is CASSDSDLGNQPQHF. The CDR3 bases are TGTGCCAGCAGCGATAGTGATTTGGGCAATCAGCCCCAGCATTTT.

In nucleotides, the CDR3 is TGTGCCAGCAGCTTATTCGTCGGCAGCACAGATACGCAGTATTTT. It translates to CASSLFVGSTDTQYF. The chain joins TRBV7-9 to TRBJ2-3, with D unclear. The germline gives CDR1 SEHNR, CDR2 FQNEAQ (reference sequence). CDR3 size: 15 residues. V lost 2 bases, J lost 0 bases, and 9 bases lay in between.

CDR3 loop: CASSQEEGYGYTF. In DNA form, the CDR3 reads TGCGCCAGCAGCCAAGAAGAGGGGTATGGCTACACCTTC. The J gene is TRBJ1-2, the V gene TRBV4-3, with TRBD1 as a possible D gene (5 bases). This CDR3 region has 13 residues. The V and J ends lost 0 bases and 5 bases respectively, with 7 bases between them. In germline, CDR1 is LGHNA, CDR2 YSLEER.

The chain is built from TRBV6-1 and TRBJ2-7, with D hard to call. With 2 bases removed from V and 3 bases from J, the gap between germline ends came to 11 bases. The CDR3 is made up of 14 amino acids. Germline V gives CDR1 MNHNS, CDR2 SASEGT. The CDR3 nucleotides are TGTGCCAGCAGTGAAACGTATACAGACTACGAGCAGTACTTC. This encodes CASSETYTDYEQYF.

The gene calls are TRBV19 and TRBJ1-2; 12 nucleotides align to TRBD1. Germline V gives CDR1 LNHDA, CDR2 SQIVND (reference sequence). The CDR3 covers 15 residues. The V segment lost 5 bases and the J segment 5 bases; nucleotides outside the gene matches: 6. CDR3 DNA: TGTGCCAGTAGTCCCGGGACAGGGGGCCGGTATGGCTACACCTTC. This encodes CASSPGTGGRYGYTF.

The CDR3 DNA is TGTGCCATCAGTGAGGTCAGGGATAACTATGGCTACACCTTC. This sequence encodes CAISEVRDNYGYTF. V gene TRBV10-3 combines with J gene TRBJ1-2; D might be TRBD1 (5 bases). This CDR3 comprises 14 residues. Trimming removed 2 bases from V and 1 base from J, with 8 bases in between. Germline assignment: CDR1 ENHRY and CDR2 SYGVKD.

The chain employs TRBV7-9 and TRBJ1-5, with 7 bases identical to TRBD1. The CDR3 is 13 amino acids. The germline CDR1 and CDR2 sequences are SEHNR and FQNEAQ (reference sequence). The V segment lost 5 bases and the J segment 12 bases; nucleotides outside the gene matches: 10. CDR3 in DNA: TGTGCCAGCAGCCCCCCGACAGGGCTGTTCCAGCATTTT. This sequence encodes CASSPPTGLFQHF.

For the CDR3, the DNA is TGTGCCAGCAGCTTAGGTGGGCCTTGGGCGTCAGAGACCCAGTACTTC. Protein product: CASSLGGPWASETQYF. V gene TRBV11-2 combines with J gene TRBJ2-5, with D uncertain. V lost 1 base and J 4 bases, leaving 16 bases between the germline ends. The CDR3 runs to 16 residues. The germline gives CDR1 SGHAT, CDR2 FQNNGV.

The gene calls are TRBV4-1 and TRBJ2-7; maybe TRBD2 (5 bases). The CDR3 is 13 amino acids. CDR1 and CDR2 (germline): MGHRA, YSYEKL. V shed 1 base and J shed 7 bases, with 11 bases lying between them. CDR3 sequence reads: CASSQVAQREQYF. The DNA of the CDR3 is TGCGCCAGCAGCCAAGTGGCGCAGCGGGAGCAGTACTTC.

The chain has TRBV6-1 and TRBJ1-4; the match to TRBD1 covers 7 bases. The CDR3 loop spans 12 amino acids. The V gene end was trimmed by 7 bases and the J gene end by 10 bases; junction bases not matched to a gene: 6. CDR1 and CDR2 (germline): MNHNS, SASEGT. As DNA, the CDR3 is TGTGCCAGCAAAGAGGGGGCAGGAAAACTGTTTTTT. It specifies CASKEGAGKLFF.

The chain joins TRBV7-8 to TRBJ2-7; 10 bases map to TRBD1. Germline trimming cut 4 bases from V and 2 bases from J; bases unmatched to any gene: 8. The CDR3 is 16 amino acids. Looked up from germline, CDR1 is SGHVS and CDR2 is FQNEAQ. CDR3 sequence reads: CASSSRTGGDPYEQYF. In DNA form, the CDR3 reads TGTGCCAGCAGCTCACGGACAGGGGGAGACCCCTACGAGCAGTACTTC.